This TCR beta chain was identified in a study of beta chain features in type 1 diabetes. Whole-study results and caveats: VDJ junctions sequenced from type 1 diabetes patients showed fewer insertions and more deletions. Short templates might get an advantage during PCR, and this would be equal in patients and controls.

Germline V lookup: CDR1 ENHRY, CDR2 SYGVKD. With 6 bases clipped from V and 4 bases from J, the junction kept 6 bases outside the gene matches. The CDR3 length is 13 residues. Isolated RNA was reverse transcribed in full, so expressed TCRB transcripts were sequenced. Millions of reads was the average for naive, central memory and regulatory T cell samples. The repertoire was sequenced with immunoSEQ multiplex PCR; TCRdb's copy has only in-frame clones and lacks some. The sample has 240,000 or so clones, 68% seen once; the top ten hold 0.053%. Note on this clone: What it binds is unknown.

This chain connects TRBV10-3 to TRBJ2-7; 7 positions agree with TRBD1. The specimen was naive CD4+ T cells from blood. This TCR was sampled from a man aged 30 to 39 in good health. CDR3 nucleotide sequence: TGTGCCATCAGACAGGGGACAGAGTACGAGCAGTACTTC. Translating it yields CAIRQGTEYEQYF.